This T cell receptor beta chain comes out of a study of cytomegalovirus exposure and HLA in healthy donors. General study findings and limits: An analysis done earlier found most TCR beta V segments productive about 90% or about 30% of the time.

With regard to this clone: Its antigen remains unknown.

Germline CDR1 and CDR2: MNHEY and SVGAGI. This CDR3 contains 15 residues. Trimming took 0 bases from V and 1 from J, leaving 9 bases between them. The PCR contained 60 Vbeta and 13 Jbeta primers. The method was immunoSEQ multiplex PCR; TCRdb's version includes in-frame clones alone and lacks a portion of them. The data hold roughly 130,000 clones, with approximately 79% observed a single time. The chain employs TRBV6-5 and TRBJ1-1; possible D gene TRBD1, 5 bases. The specimen sequenced was PBMCs. The clonotype comes from a man aged 30-40 years in good health and CMV-seronegative. CDR3 nucleotides: TGTGCCAGCAGTTACTCTTCAGGGCGGAACACTGAAGCTTTCTTT. The encoded protein is CASSYSSGRNTEAFF.